This TCR beta chain was identified in a study of blood T cell repertoires in COVID-19. Study information: Both acute and convalescent COVID-19 samples were obtained from the United States, Italy and Spain. Nucleic acid was either cDNA or gDNA, and it came from T cells, B-cell-depleted T cells, or PBMCs.

CDR1 is SQVTM, CDR2 ANQGSEA, per germline. This CDR3 contains 14 residues. The junction had 5 bases not matched to a gene; V was cut back by 4 bases and J by 1 base. Per the original data handling: Amplification of reference gene primers was used by the study to estimate nucleated cell counts. Produced via immunoSEQ multiplex PCR; TCRdb's table is partial and in-frame only. V and J calls and clone size are given by that table; D and trimming were obtained from the DNA. The sample contains 120,000 to 150,000 clones, roughly four fifths of which appear only once. The chain links TRBV29-1 to TRBJ2-3, with 7 bases aligning to TRBD2. Material: peripheral blood. This clonotype originated in a human donor with acute or convalescent COVID-19. The donor label of this sample is uncertain. The CDR3 region is CSVGGDYRTDTQYF. The CDR3 DNA follows: TGCAGCGTTGGAGGGGACTACCGCACAGATACGCAGTATTTT.